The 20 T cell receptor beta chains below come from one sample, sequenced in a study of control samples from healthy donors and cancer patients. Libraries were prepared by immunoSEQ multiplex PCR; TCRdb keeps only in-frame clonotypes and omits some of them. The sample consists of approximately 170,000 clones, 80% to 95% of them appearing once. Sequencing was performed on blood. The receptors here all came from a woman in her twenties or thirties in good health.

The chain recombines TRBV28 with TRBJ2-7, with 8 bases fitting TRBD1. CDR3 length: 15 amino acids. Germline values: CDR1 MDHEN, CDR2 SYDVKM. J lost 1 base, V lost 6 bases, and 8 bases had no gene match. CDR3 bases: TGTGCCAGCAGCCTGAGGGGGACAGGTTCCTACGAGCAGTACTTC. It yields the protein CASSLRGTGSYEQYF.

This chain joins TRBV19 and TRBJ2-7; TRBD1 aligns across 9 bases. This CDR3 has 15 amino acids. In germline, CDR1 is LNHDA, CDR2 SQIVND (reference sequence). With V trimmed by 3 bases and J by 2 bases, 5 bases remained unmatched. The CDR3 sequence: CASSIGTGIAYEQYF. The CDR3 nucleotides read TGTGCCAGTAGTATTGGGACAGGGATAGCCTACGAGCAGTACTTC.

CDR3 DNA sequence: TGTGCCAGCAGCTTAGACTGGGAGCATCAGCCCCAGCATTTT. Translating it yields CASSLDWEHQPQHF. The J gene is TRBJ1-5, the V gene TRBV11-3; D not certain. The CDR3 has 14 residues. Trimming left V 0 bases short and J 5 bases short, with 8 bases between. Germline values: CDR1 SGHNT, CDR2 YENEEA.

This chain's CDR3 is CSVSGLRMNTEAFF. The CDR3 DNA follows: TGCAGCGTATCAGGGCTTCGAATGAACACTGAAGCTTTCTTT. The chain combines TRBV29-1 with TRBJ1-1; D might be TRBD1 (5 bases). V lost 6 bases, J lost 0 bases, and 14 bases lay in between. CDR1 is SQVTM, CDR2 ANQGSEA, per germline. The CDR3 is made up of 14 amino acids.

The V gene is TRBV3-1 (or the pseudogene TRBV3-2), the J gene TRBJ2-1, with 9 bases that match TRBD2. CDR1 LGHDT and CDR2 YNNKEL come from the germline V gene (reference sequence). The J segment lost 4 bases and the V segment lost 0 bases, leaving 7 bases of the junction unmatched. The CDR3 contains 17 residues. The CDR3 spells CASSQEVTSGLYNEQFF. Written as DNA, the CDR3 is TGTGCCAGCAGCCAAGAGGTGACTAGCGGATTATACAATGAGCAGTTCTTC.

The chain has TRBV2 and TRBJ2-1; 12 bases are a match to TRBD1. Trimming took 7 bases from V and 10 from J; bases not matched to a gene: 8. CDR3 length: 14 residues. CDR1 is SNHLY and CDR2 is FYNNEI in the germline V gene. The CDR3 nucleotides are TGTGCCAGCATCGGGACAGGGGGCTTTCTGGAGCAGTTCTTC. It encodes CASIGTGGFLEQFF. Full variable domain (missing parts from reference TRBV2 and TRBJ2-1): EPEVTQTPSHQVTQMGQEVILRCVPISNHLYFYWYRQILGQKVEFLVSFYNNEISEKSEIFDDQFSVERPDGSNFTLKIRSTKLEDSAMYFCASIGTGGFLEQFFGPGTRLTVL.

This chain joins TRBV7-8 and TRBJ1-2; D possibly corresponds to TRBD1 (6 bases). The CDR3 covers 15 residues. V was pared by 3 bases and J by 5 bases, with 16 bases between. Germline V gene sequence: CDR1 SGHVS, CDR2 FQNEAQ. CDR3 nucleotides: TGTGCCAGCAGCTTGTCCGGACGGGGGGCATATGGCTACACCTTC. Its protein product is CASSLSGRGAYGYTF.

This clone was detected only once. In DNA form, the CDR3 reads TGTGCCAGCAGCGTAGGGTGGGGTGAGAATGAGCAGTTCTTC. Translation: CASSVGWGENEQFF. V is TRBV9 and J is TRBJ2-1; D is ambiguous. Germline V gene lookup returns CDR1 SGDLS and CDR2 YYNGEE. V was shortened by 0 bases and J by 7 bases, with 11 bases between the two germline ends. The CDR3 loop spans 14 amino acids. Combining the CDR3 with reference TRBV9 and TRBJ2-1 gives the whole variable domain DSGVTQTPKHLITATGQRVTLRCSPRSGDLSVYWYQQSLDQGLQFLIQYYNGEERAKGNILERFSAQQFPDLHSELNLSSLELGDSALYFCASSVGWGENEQFFGPGTRLTVL.

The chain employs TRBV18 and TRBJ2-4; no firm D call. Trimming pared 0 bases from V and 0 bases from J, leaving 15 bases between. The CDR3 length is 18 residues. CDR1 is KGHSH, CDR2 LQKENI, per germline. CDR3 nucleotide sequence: TGTGCCAGCTCACCACCGAAGGTGGCGGACGTAGCCAAAAACATTCAGTACTTC. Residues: CASSPPKVADVAKNIQYF.

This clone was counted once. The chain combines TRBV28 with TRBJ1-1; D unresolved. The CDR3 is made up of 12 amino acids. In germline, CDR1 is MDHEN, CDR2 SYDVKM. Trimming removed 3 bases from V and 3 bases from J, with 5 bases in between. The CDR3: CASSFSHTEAFF. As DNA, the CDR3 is TGTGCCAGCAGTTTTTCTCACACTGAAGCTTTCTTT.

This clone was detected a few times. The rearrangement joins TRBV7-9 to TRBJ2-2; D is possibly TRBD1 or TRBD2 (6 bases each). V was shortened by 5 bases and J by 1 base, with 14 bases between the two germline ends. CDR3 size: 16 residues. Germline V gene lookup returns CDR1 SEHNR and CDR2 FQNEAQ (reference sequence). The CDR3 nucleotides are TGTGCCAGCAGCCCCGGGGGCGGCGAGAACACCGGGGAGCTGTTTTTT. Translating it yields CASSPGGGENTGELFF.

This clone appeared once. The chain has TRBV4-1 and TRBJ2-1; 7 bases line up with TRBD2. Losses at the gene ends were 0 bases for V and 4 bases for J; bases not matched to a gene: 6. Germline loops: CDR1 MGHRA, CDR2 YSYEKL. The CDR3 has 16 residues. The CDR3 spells CASSQDGRPFYNEQFF. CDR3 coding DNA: TGCGCCAGCAGCCAAGACGGGAGGCCCTTTTACAATGAGCAGTTCTTC.

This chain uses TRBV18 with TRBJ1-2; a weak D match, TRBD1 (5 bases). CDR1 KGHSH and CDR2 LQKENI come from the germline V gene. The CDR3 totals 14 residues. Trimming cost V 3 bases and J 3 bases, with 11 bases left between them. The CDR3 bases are TGTGCCAGCTCACCGGTGGGGCTACACTATGGCTACACCTTC. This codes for CASSPVGLHYGYTF.

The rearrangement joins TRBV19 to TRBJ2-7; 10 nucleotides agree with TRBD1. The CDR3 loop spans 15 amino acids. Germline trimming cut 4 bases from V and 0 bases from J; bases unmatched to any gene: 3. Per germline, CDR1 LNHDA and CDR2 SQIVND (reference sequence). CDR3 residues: CASSSWTGGSYEQYF. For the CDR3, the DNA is TGTGCCAGTAGTAGTTGGACAGGGGGCTCCTACGAGCAGTACTTC.

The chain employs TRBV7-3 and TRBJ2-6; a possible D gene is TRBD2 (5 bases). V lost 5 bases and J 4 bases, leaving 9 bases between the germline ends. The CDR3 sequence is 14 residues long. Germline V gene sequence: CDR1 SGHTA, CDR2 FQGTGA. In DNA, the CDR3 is TGTGCCAGCAGCCCGGGGAGCGGGGCCAACGTCCTGACTTTC. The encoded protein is CASSPGSGANVLTF. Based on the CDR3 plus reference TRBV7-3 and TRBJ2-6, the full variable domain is GAGVSQTPSNKVTEKGKYVELRCDPISGHTALYWYRQSLGQGPEFLIYFQGTGAADDSGLPNDRFFAVRPEGSVSTLKIQRTERGDSAVYLCASSPGSGANVLTFGAGSRLTVL.

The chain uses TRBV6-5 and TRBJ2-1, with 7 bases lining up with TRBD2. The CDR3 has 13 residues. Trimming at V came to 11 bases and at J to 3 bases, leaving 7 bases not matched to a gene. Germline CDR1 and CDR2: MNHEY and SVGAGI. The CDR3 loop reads CASGEGNYNEQFF. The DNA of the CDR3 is TGTGCCTCTGGGGAGGGGAACTACAATGAGCAGTTCTTC.

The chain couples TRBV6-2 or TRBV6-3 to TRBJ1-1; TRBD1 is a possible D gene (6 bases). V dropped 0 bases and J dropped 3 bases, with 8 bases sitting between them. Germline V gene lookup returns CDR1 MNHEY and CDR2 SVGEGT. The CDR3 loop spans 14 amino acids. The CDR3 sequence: CASSYSGAYTEAFF. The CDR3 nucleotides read TGTGCCAGCAGTTACTCGGGGGCTTACACTGAAGCTTTCTTT.

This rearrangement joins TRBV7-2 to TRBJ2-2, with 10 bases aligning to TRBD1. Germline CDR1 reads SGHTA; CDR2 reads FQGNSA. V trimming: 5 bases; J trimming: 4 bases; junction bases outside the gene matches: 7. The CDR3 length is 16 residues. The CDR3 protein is CASSPRQGAGTGELFF. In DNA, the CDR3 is TGTGCCAGCAGCCCCAGACAGGGGGCGGGCACCGGGGAGCTGTTTTTT.

CDR3 sequence reads: CATVAGEHDTDTQYF. In DNA, the CDR3 is TGTGCCACCGTAGCGGGAGAGCATGACACAGATACGCAGTATTTT. The gene calls are TRBV24-1 and TRBJ2-3; 9 nucleotides agree with TRBD2. The ends lost 9 bases at V and 2 bases at J; junction bases unmatched: 8. Germline V CDR1 and CDR2: KGHDR, SFDVKD. This CDR3 spans 15 amino acids.

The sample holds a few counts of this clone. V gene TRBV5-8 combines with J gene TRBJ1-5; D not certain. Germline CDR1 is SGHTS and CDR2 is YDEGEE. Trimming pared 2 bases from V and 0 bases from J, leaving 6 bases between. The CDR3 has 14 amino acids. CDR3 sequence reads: CASSFQDSNQPQHF. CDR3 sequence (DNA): TGTGCCAGCAGCTTTCAGGATAGCAATCAGCCCCAGCATTTT.